This record concerns one T cell receptor beta chain sequence. Relative to the germline gene, one junction end is altered; a read error may explain this. The sample belongs to a study of identical twins. TCRdb re-analysed the 5' RACE reads in MiXCR, keeping a single row per CDR3 protein. The sample has some 1,700,000 distinct CDR3 sequences, under 35% seen once; the top ten hold 0.25% to 0.3%. Every one of the donors was a healthy Caucasian. Germline lookup yields CDR1 SSHAT and CDR2 FNYEAQ (reference sequence). The CDR3 is 18 amino acids. The clonotype was recovered from a newborn girl in good health. The sample was cord blood. This rearrangement joins TRBV7-7 to TRBJ2-1; 12 nucleotides agree with TRBD2. The CDR3 sequence is CASSLFVGRTSGKNEQFF. For the CDR3, the DNA is TGTGCTAGCAGCTTATTCGTGGGGAGGACTAGCGGGAAAAATGAGCAGTTCTTC.